What follows are 10 T cell receptor beta chains derived from one specimen sequenced in a study of T cell responses to AZD1222 COVID-19 vaccine. Profiled with immunoSEQ multiplex PCR; TCRdb holds only in-frame clones, not every one. Among some 120,000 clones listed, around nine tenths were seen once. The input for sequencing was peripheral blood, taken on day 0 of AZD1222 vaccination. The origin of the receptors is an adult in good health.

Here the CDR3 reads CASSVGMGYHNEQFF. The CDR3 DNA follows: TGTGCCAGCAGCGTAGGTATGGGGTACCACAATGAGCAGTTCTTC. V gene TRBV9 combines with J gene TRBJ2-1; D unresolved. The V gene's germline CDR1 is SGDLS and CDR2 YYNGEE. The length of the CDR3 is 15 residues. The V gene lost 0 bases and the J gene lost 5 bases, with 12 bases spanning the gap.

The sample holds a few counts of this clone. This chain connects TRBV5-1 to TRBJ2-3; 14 bases line up with TRBD2. The germline gives CDR1 SGHRS, CDR2 YFSETQ. Trimming took 0 bases from V and 8 from J; bases not matched to a gene: 5. This CDR3 is 16 amino acids long. CDR3 protein: CASSLEGLAGDATQYF. DNA for the CDR3: TGCGCCAGCAGCTTGGAGGGACTAGCGGGAGACGCTACGCAGTATTTT.

The chain employs TRBV28 and TRBJ1-1; no clear D gene. The CDR3 spans 16 residues. Germline CDR1 reads MDHEN; CDR2 reads SYDVKM. Deletions cut 5 bases from V and 4 bases from J, with 20 bases between. The CDR3 nucleotides read TGTGCCAGCAGTACCCAGAGGGTTGGCTCGGTCACTGAAGCTTTCTTT. Translation gives CASSTQRVGSVTEAFF.

This rearrangement joins TRBV5-6 to TRBJ1-6, with 7 nucleotides matching TRBD1. Germline lookup yields CDR1 SGHDT and CDR2 YYEEEE. CDR3 length: 13 amino acids. Trimming cost V 2 bases and J 9 bases; bases outside gene matches: 2. The CDR3 DNA reads as TGTGCCAGCAGCTTCAGGGGGGCTTCACCCCTCCACTTT. Translation: CASSFRGASPLHF.

This chain connects TRBV7-3 to TRBJ1-6; no reliable D call. Trimming took off 1 base at V and 8 bases at J, with 9 bases between the two ends. Germline CDR1 is SGHTA and CDR2 is FQGTGA. The length of the CDR3 is 14 residues. The CDR3 DNA reads TGTGCCAGCAGCTTAAGAGAAAGGGATTCACCCCTCCACTTT. As protein: CASSLRERDSPLHF.

This clone was observed a single time. The CDR3 DNA reads as TGCGCCAGCAGCCATCTCCAGGAGACCCAGTACTTC. Protein sequence: CASSHLQETQYF. This chain joins TRBV5-1 and TRBJ2-5; D not resolved. Germline values: CDR1 SGHRS, CDR2 YFSETQ. The CDR3 contains 12 residues. V was shortened by 4 bases and J by 5 bases, with 9 bases between the two germline ends.

V gene TRBV30 combines with J gene TRBJ1-3; a possible D gene is TRBD1 (5 bases). The CDR3 totals 15 residues. Trimming left V 0 bases short and J 4 bases short, with 13 bases between. Germline V gives CDR1 GTSNPN, CDR2 SVGIG (reference sequence). As DNA, the CDR3 is TGTGCCTGGAGTGTAAGTTTAGGGGCCGGAAACACCATATATTTT. Protein: CAWSVSLGAGNTIYF.

V is TRBV5-1 and J is TRBJ1-1, with D perhaps TRBD1 (5 bases). V shed 1 base and J shed 1 base, with 11 bases lying between them. The germline V gene has CDR1 SGHRS and CDR2 YFSETQ. The CDR3 extends over 15 amino acids. The DNA for the CDR3 is TGCGCCAGCAGCTTGCAGGACAACTCGAACACTGAAGCTTTCTTT. This translates into CASSLQDNSNTEAFF. The entire variable domain, with the rest obtained from reference TRBV5-1 and TRBJ1-1, is as follows: KAGVTQTPRYLIKTRGQQVTLSCSPISGHRSVSWYQQTPGQGLQFLFEYFSETQRNKGNFPGRFSGRQFSNSRSEMNVSTLELGDSALYLCASSLQDNSNTEAFFGQGTRLTVV.

The V gene is TRBV3-1 (or the pseudogene TRBV3-2), the J gene TRBJ1-4, with 7 bases fitting TRBD1. The V segment lost 4 bases and the J segment 6 bases; nucleotides outside the gene matches: 11. Germline V gives CDR1 LGHDT, CDR2 YNNKEL (reference sequence). The CDR3 contains 16 residues. CDR3 sequence reads: CASSRTRGEVYEKLFF. The CDR3 region has the DNA TGTGCCAGCAGCCGCACCAGGGGGGAGGTTTATGAAAAACTGTTTTTT.

This chain uses TRBV11-1 with TRBJ1-1, with unresolved D. The CDR3 runs 15 residues. Germline values: CDR1 SGHAT, CDR2 FQDESV (reference sequence). The V end was cut by 5 bases, the J end by 5 bases, with 18 bases between. The CDR3 DNA reads as TGTGCCAGCAGCAGCGGGCCCTACCGAGGAACTGAAGCTTTCTTT. Protein product: CASSSGPYRGTEAFF.